The rows below give T cell receptor beta chains drawn from one sample of a study of blood T cells in healthy people across ages. TCRdb used MiXCR to reprocess the 5' RACE reads, holding one entry per CDR3 protein. The profile shows about 1.8 million distinct CDR3 sequences, 49% of them singletons. The specimen sequenced was blood. These TCRs come from a woman between 40 and 50 years old in good health. The CDR3 runs from the conserved cysteine through the conserved F or W. The order of the fields is J gene, V gene, D gene, clone size, CDR3 protein, CDR3 DNA. D genes are given only for firm matches. Only some rows state a clone size, as once, few, many or a class for expanded clones.

TRBJ1-2 TRBV7-8 TRBD1 once CASSSGQGNGYGYTF TGTGCCAGCAGCTCCGGACAGGGGAATGGGTATGGCTACACCTTC
TRBJ2-1 TRBV29-1 . . CSVSRGRYNEQFF TGCAGCGTTAGCAGGGGAAGGTACAATGAGCAGTTCTTC
TRBJ2-1 TRBV9 TRBD2 . CASSATTLAGLSNNEQFF TGTGCCAGCAGCGCCACCACACTAGCGGGGTTATCGAACAATGAGCAGTTCTTC
TRBJ1-6 TRBV20-1 . . CSAEYNNSPLHF TGCAGTGCCGAGTACAATAATTCACCCCTCCACTTT
TRBJ2-7 TRBV6-2/TRBV6-3 . . CATREEGAYEQYF TGTGCCACCCGAGAAGAGGGGGCCTACGAGCAGTACTTC
TRBJ2-7 TRBV7-2 . . CASSSGFRDGIYEQYF TGTGCCAGCAGCTCGGGATTCCGGGACGGCATATACGAGCAGTACTTC
TRBJ1-2 TRBV12-3/TRBV12-4 . . CASSSTPGTWGFTF TGTGCCAGCAGTTCAACGCCCGGGACGTGGGGCTTCACCTTC
TRBJ1-2 TRBV4-3 . . CASSQDWAGAVSGYTF TGCGCCAGCAGCCAAGATTGGGCGGGGGCGGTCTCCGGCTACACCTTC
TRBJ1-4 TRBV7-9 . once CASSPGNGPNEKLFF TGTGCCAGCAGCCCAGGGAACGGGCCAAATGAAAAACTGTTTTTT
TRBJ2-5 TRBV7-2 . many CASSLVHETQYF TGTGCCAGCAGCTTAGTTCACGAGACCCAGTACTTC
TRBJ2-5 TRBV7-8 TRBD2 . CASSLRGPGLAGQETQYF TGTGCCAGCAGCTTACGGGGGCCGGGACTAGCGGGTCAAGAGACCCAGTACTTC
TRBJ2-6 TRBV6-1 . . CASTTYSTGRGANVLTF TGTGCCAGCACCACCTACTCGACAGGCCGTGGGGCCAACGTCCTGACTTTC
TRBJ2-4 TRBV12-3/TRBV12-4 . once CASSLKPRIQYF TGTGCCAGCAGTTTGAAGCCCCGGATTCAGTACTTC
TRBJ2-5 TRBV4-1 TRBD2 . CPHDGGFGETQYF TGCCCCCACGACGGGGGGTTCGGTGAGACCCAGTACTTC
TRBJ2-5 TRBV13 . . CASSLDRGGTQYF TGTGCCAGCAGCTTAGACAGGGGAGGGACCCAGTACTTC
TRBJ1-6 TRBV28 . . CASSLAKSSYNSPLHF TGTGCCAGCAGTTTAGCAAAAAGCTCCTATAATTCACCCCTCCACTTT
TRBJ2-1 TRBV28 TRBD2 . CASIPGGTYSYNEQFF TGTGCCAGCATCCCCGGGGGGACCTACTCCTACAATGAGCAGTTCTTC
TRBJ2-3 TRBV10-3 . . CAIRRAGTHTDTQYF TGTGCCATCAGGAGAGCCGGGACTCACACAGATACGCAGTATTTT
TRBJ2-3 TRBV7-2 . few CASNPSVSDTQYF TGTGCCAGCAACCCCTCAGTTTCAGATACGCAGTATTTT
TRBJ1-5 TRBV10-3 . . CAISEDSGGSLGNQPQHF TGTGCCATCAGTGAAGATTCTGGGGGATCCCTCGGCAATCAGCCCCAGCATTTT
TRBJ2-5 TRBV6-5 TRBD2 . CASSYSRGGPCDEQYF TGTGCCAGCAGTTACTCGCGGGGGGGCCCTTGCGATGAGCAGTACTTC
TRBJ2-3 TRBV20-1 TRBD1 . CSASSGTGGSPDTQYF TGCAGTGCCTCATCCGGGACAGGGGGCTCCCCAGATACGCAGTATTTT
TRBJ2-7 TRBV15 TRBD1 . CATSRDGPPGTGETYEQYF TGTGCCACCAGCAGAGATGGTCCCCCCGGGACAGGGGAAACCTACGAGCAGTACTTC
TRBJ2-5 TRBV6-2/TRBV6-3 TRBD2 . CASRAVAGPETQYF TGTGCCAGCAGGGCGGTAGCGGGGCCAGAGACCCAGTACTTC
TRBJ1-2 TRBV6-5 TRBD1 . CASSLTGVHYGYTF TGTGCCAGCAGTTTGACAGGGGTCCACTATGGCTACACCTTC
TRBJ2-7 TRBV6-1 . few CASSEIHQTQVSYEQYF TGTGCCAGCAGTGAAATCCACCAGACACAGGTCTCCTACGAGCAGTACTTC
TRBJ1-4 TRBV7-9 . . CASSRPALGEKLFF TGTGCCAGCAGTCGTCCTGCCCTCGGTGAAAAACTGTTTTTT
TRBJ1-5 TRBV20-1 TRBD1 . CSALAGGGYSNQPQHF TGCAGTGCTCTCGCAGGGGGCGGGTATAGCAATCAGCCCCAGCATTTT
TRBJ1-5 TRBV4-2 . . CASSQDARTTTIRPQHF TGTGCCAGCAGCCAAGATGCGAGGACAACCACAATCAGGCCCCAGCATTTT
TRBJ2-7 TRBV20-1 TRBD2 few CSARGISGGNSDEQYF TGCAGTGCTAGAGGTATTAGCGGGGGTAACAGCGACGAGCAGTACTTC
TRBJ2-3 TRBV2 TRBD2 . CASPGGLAGFSTDTQYF TGTGCCAGCCCCGGGGGACTAGCGGGCTTTAGCACAGATACGCAGTATTTT
TRBJ2-3 TRBV7-6 TRBD2 . CASSLSGGAGTDTQYF TGTGCCAGCAGCTTGAGCGGGGGGGCCGGCACAGACACGCAGTATTTT
TRBJ2-5 TRBV5-5 . many CASSLAGGPHETQYF TGTGCCAGCAGCTTGGCCGGAGGGCCCCATGAGACCCAGTACTTC
TRBJ1-2 TRBV2 TRBD1 once CASSEDGQGYGYTF TGTGCCAGCAGTGAAGATGGACAGGGGTATGGCTACACCTTC